This entry features one TCR beta chain sequence. This entry is derived from a study of monozygotic twins with cystic fibrosis. The V gene's germline CDR1 is LGHNT and CDR2 FRNRAP. This CDR3 is 14 amino acids long. The ends were cut back, 6 bases at V and 2 bases at J, with 13 bases in the middle. Measured with immunoSEQ multiplex PCR; TCRdb has only the in-frame clones, and not every one. The table records 34,000 or so clones, just over 90% of them present only once. The sequenced material came from blood. This chain uses TRBV12-5 with TRBJ1-1; possible D gene TRBD1, 6 bases. The receptor was isolated from a boy aged 2 to 10 with cystic fibrosis. The CDR3 reads CASGLGGRNTEAFF. The CDR3 coding sequence is TGTGCTAGTGGGCTAGGGGGGAGAAACACTGAAGCTTTCTTT.